The following is a TCR beta chain sequence with its context. One entry per CDR3 protein, called by TCRdb with MiXCR from the RT-PCR reads. The table has about a million distinct CDR3 sequences, over 15% seen once. This entry is derived from a study of patients and donors after allogeneic stem cell transplantation. Germline lookup yields CDR1 MGHDK and CDR2 SYGVNS. The CDR3 contains 18 residues. V shed 1 base and J 1 base; nucleotides not matched to a gene: 6. The source material was blood, either unsorted or a sorted T cell fraction (not recorded which). V is TRBV25-1 and J is TRBJ2-6; 8 bases line up with TRBD1. This sequence originates from a human donor who was either an allogeneic HSCT recipient or a stem cell or donor lymphocyte infusion donor (not recorded which). It is not recorded whose cells these are; they may come from a transplant donor. The CDR3 loop is CASSELGTGVSGANVLTF. CDR3 nucleotides: TGTGCCAGCAGTGAATTGGGGACAGGTGTATCTGGGGCCAACGTCCTGACTTTC. Full variable domain (rest looked up from reference TRBV25-1 and TRBJ2-6): EADIYQTPRYLVIGTGKKITLECSQTMGHDKMYWYQQDPGMELHLIHYSYGVNSTEKGDLSSESTVSRIRTEHFPLTLESARPSHTSQYLCASSELGTGVSGANVLTFGAGSRLTVL.